These 17 T cell receptor beta chains share one sample of origin, sequenced in a study of T cell repertoires in cytomegalovirus infection. TCRdb analysed the reads with MiXCR anew, one entry per CDR3 protein. The sample lists 750,000 to 900,000 distinct CDR3 sequences, roughly 28% occurring once. What these receptors recognize is not known. The sample was cultured CD8+ T cells from PBMCs, taken from culture after CMV antigen stimulation. The receptors derive from a human donor in good health (CMV status not recorded). Some clones in this sample may be carry-over from other donors' samples.

V gene TRBV20-1 combines with J gene TRBJ2-7; possible D gene TRBD1, 5 bases. CDR3 size: 16 residues. Germline CDR1 and CDR2: DFQATT and SNEGSKA (reference sequence). V was shortened by 1 base and J by 1 base, with 17 bases between the two germline ends. The CDR3 protein is CSARGNEQEKSYEQYV. The DNA for the CDR3 is TGCAGTGCTAGAGGGAATGAACAGGAGAAGTCCTACGAGCAGTACGTC.

V gene TRBV27 combines with J gene TRBJ1-1; TRBD1 might be the D (6 bases). V lost 8 bases to trimming and J lost 6 bases, with 16 bases between them. The CDR3 consists of 13 residues. The germline V gene encodes CDR1 MNHEY and CDR2 SMNVEV (reference sequence). CDR3 sequence: CASGSGATPEAFF. The CDR3 nucleotides are TGTGCCAGCGGGTCAGGGGCGACCCCTGAAGCTTTCTTT.

The V and J genes are TRBV24-1 and TRBJ2-3; 8 bases agree with TRBD1. The CDR3 has 13 residues. Per germline, CDR1 KGHDR and CDR2 SFDVKD. V lost 9 bases, J lost 7 bases, and 8 bases stayed unmatched. The CDR3 DNA sequence: TGTGCCACCGGACAGGGCTGGGTGTATACGCAGTATTTT. Amino acid sequence: CATGQGWVYTQYF.

This chain joins TRBV6-1 and TRBJ2-7; possible D gene TRBD2, 5 bases. V gave up 7 bases and J gave up 1 base, with 11 bases separating them. The CDR3 sequence is 13 residues long. Germline values: CDR1 MNHNS, CDR2 SASEGT. The chain's CDR3 is CASNLRGSYEQYV. The CDR3 DNA sequence: TGTGCCAGCAACCTACGCGGGTCCTACGAGCAGTACGTC.

This clonotype was observed once. This rearrangement joins TRBV6-8 to TRBJ2-1; a weak D match, TRBD1 (6 bases). From germline, CDR1 is MNHGY and CDR2 SAAAGT. This CDR3 is built from 13 residues. The V end was cut by 9 bases, the J end by 1 base, with 10 bases between. Here the CDR3 reads CASGTRSYNEQFF. The CDR3 DNA is TGTGCCAGTGGGACAAGATCCTACAATGAGCAGTTCTTC.

The table lists this clonotype with a few counts. This sequence joins TRBV7-3 and TRBJ2-1; D is uncertain. Germline V CDR1 and CDR2: SGHTA, FQGTGA. This CDR3 region has 14 residues. Trimming removed 4 bases at V and 8 bases at J, with 15 bases between. CDR3 protein: CASSSRSVGDEQFF. CDR3 coding DNA: TGTGCCAGCAGCTCCCGTTCAGTGGGTGATGAGCAGTTCTTC.

The CDR3 nucleotides are TGTGCCAGCAGCTTAAGGGGTCCGTTGGCCATGTGGACAGACCAAGAGACCCAGTACTTC. Amino acids: CASSLRGPLAMWTDQETQYF. The chain couples TRBV11-2 to TRBJ2-5; D is possibly TRBD1 (6 bases). The CDR3 totals 20 residues. V was cut by 2 bases and J by 0 bases, with 25 bases left in between. From germline, CDR1 is SGHAT and CDR2 FQNNGV.

This clonotype came up many times. The gene calls are TRBV7-6 and TRBJ2-1; no firm D call. V lost 5 bases and J 5 bases, leaving 16 bases between the germline ends. The CDR3 is 15 residues long. CDR1 and CDR2 from the germline V gene are SGHVS and FNYEAQ. This chain's CDR3 is CASSLSLGSDNEQFF. In DNA form, the CDR3 reads TGTGCCAGCAGCCTCTCCTTAGGCAGCGACAATGAGCAGTTCTTC.

As regards this clonotype: This may be a read error: a much more frequent sequence differs by one nucleotide. V gene TRBV7-6 combines with J gene TRBJ2-2, with TRBD1 identical over 9 bases. This CDR3 is built from 15 residues. CDR1 is SGHVS, CDR2 FNYEAQ, per germline. CDR3 loop: CARSLRTGEAGELFF. For the CDR3, the DNA is TGTGCCCGCAGCCTGCGGACAGGGGAGGCCGGGGAGCTGTTTTTT.

This clonotype was detected a few times. This chain connects TRBV12-3 or TRBV12-4 to TRBJ1-2, with 9 bases matching TRBD1. The CDR3 length is 15 residues. Trimming removed 6 bases from V and 5 bases from J; junction bases left unmatched: 10. CDR3 protein: CASREGQGKWYGYTF. The CDR3 nucleotides read TGTGCCAGCAGGGAGGGACAGGGTAAATGGTATGGCTACACCTTC.

This clonotype was found a few times. This sequence joins TRBV4-1 and TRBJ2-2; D remains ambiguous. CDR1 and CDR2 (germline): MGHRA, YSYEKL. CDR3 length: 15 residues. V lost 0 bases and J 5 bases, leaving 10 bases between the germline ends. In DNA form, the CDR3 reads TGCGCCAGCAGCCAAGAAAGTAGAGCGACCGGGGAGCTGTTTTTT. As protein: CASSQESRATGELFF.

The genes are TRBV19 and TRBJ1-2; D perhaps matches TRBD1 (6 bases). The CDR3 totals 13 residues. Trimming left V 3 bases short and J 4 bases short, with 9 bases between. Per the germline V gene, CDR1 is LNHDA and CDR2 is SQIVND (reference sequence). The CDR3 loop is CASSIPGAYGYTF. CDR3 coding DNA: TGTGCCAGTAGTATTCCGGGGGCCTATGGCTACACCTTC.

The chain employs TRBV6-6 and TRBJ2-3, with 10 bases that match TRBD1. The CDR3 covers 17 residues. The V and J ends lost 2 bases and 5 bases, in that order; junction bases with no gene match: 10. CDR1 and CDR2 from the germline V gene are MNHNY and SVGAGI (reference sequence). This CDR3 is CASSYPRQGAQKDTQYF. The DNA of the CDR3 is TGTGCCAGCAGTTACCCGCGACAGGGGGCGCAGAAAGATACGCAGTATTTT.

This clonotype turned up a few times. CDR3 loop: CASSPRTSGGVPAGNEQFF. Written as DNA, the CDR3 is TGTGCCAGCAGCCCACGGACTAGCGGGGGGGTCCCGGCTGGGAATGAGCAGTTCTTC. The V call is TRBV7-8, the J call TRBJ2-1, with 15 bases matching TRBD2. With V trimmed by 5 bases and J by 7 bases, 15 bases remained unmatched. CDR3 length: 19 amino acids. The germline V gene has CDR1 SGHVS and CDR2 FQNEAQ.

The sample holds many counts of this clonotype. The chain has TRBV7-2 and TRBJ2-5; unclear D gene. The ends were cut back, 1 base at V and 2 bases at J, with 8 bases in the middle. The CDR3 length is 14 residues. The germline gives CDR1 SGHTA, CDR2 FQGNSA. In nucleotides, the CDR3 is TGTGCCAGCAGCTTAGATCGTCGTCAAGAGACCCAGTACTTC. Translated: CASSLDRRQETQYF.

Details on this clonotype: Germline is not matched at one junction end, which may reflect a read error. CDR3 sequence (DNA): TGTGCCAGCAGCTCCCTGCCATTGGACAAGAACACCGGGGAGCTGTTTTTT. This codes for CASSSLPLDKNTGELFF. The rearrangement uses TRBV5-3 and TRBJ2-2; D perhaps matches TRBD1 (5 bases). TRBV5-3 has ORF status, its function being uncertain. The CDR3 is made up of 17 amino acids.

The rearrangement links TRBV2 to TRBJ2-7; possibly TRBD2 for D (6 bases). Trimming removed 6 bases from V and 5 bases from J, with 11 bases in between. This CDR3 is built from 12 residues. CDR1 SNHLY and CDR2 FYNNEI come from the germline V gene. This chain's CDR3 is CASRGGRDEQYV. The CDR3 DNA sequence: TGTGCCAGCAGGGGAGGCAGGGACGAGCAGTACGTC.